The present TCR beta chain was sequenced within a study of regulatory T cells in long-lasting Graves disease. Points from the study as a whole: Persistent Graves' patients showed less TCR diversity than newly diagnosed ones.

To note about this clonotype: The antigen is unknown. At one end the junction does not follow the germline gene, possibly because of a read error.

According to the study, TCR beta libraries were built with iRepertoire HTBI primers and CDR3-region Arm-PCR. In TCRdb, the multiplex PCR reads were re-called with MiXCR into one record per CDR3 protein. The sample holds around 500,000 distinct CDR3 sequences, 13% seen once. Regarding time point: newly diagnosed GD, antithyroid drugs for less than 3 months. PBMC-extracted RNA yielded the TCR library. CDR3 length: 14 amino acids. The germline V gene encodes CDR1 SGHTS and CDR2 YDEGEE. A further study also used this sample, focusing on T cells in Graves' hyperthyroidism and ophthalmopathy.

The clonotype originates from a man younger than 40 with Graves disease. This specimen consisted of peripheral blood mononuclear cells (PBMCs), obtained at new diagnosis, from a patient treated with antithyroid drugs. V and J are TRBV5-8 and TRBJ2-2; D gene unclear. CDR3 bases: TGTGCCAGCAGCTTGAGGACGAAGACCGGGGAGCTGTTTTTT. This encodes CASSLRTKTGELFF.